This T cell receptor (beta chain) was recorded in a study of blood T cell repertoires in COVID-19. The overall study: Sample material is recorded as cDNA or gDNA derived from T cells, B-cell-depleted T cells, or PBMCs.

J was trimmed by 8 bases and V by 4 bases; bases with no gene match: 4. CDR1 and CDR2 (germline): DFQATT, SNEGSKA (reference sequence). The CDR3 runs 11 residues. Clones were read by immunoSEQ multiplex PCR, and TCRdb kept only the in-frame ones, dropping some. The data show 120,000 to 150,000 clones, roughly 84% seen once. The chain employs TRBV20-1 and TRBJ1-2; 7 nucleotides align to TRBD1. Sequencing input: peripheral blood. The TCR originated in a human donor with acute or convalescent COVID-19. The donor label of this sample is uncertain. The CDR3 is CSATSDRGYTF. CDR3 DNA: TGCAGTGCTACTTCGGACAGGGGCTACACCTTC.